Listed here are 8 T cell receptor beta chains from one sample, sequenced in a study of CD8+ T cells in alopecia areata. Extraction and reverse transcription of RNA yielded cDNA as the sequencing template. Method: immunoSEQ multiplex PCR; TCRdb's copy keeps in-frame clones and lacks some. The sample yields about 110,000 clones, approximately 54% seen once. Regarding treatment: oral pan-JAK inhibitor, 5-10 mg twice daily. The sequencing used CD8+ T cells sorted from blood, collected at week 24, from a patient treated with tofacitinib. The receptors shown here come from a human donor with alopecia areata.

About this clone itself: One end of the junction does not line up with germline, which may come from a read error. CDR3: CAISGRGLLAGDTF. In DNA, the CDR3 is TGTGCCATCAGTGGTAGGGGGCTCCTGGCCGGAGATACCTTC. The chain has TRBV27 and TRBJ1-2; TRBD1 matches 7 bases. The CDR3 is 14 amino acids. Germline lookup yields CDR1 MNHEY and CDR2 SMNVEV (reference sequence).

J is TRBJ1-2 and V is TRBV21-1. TRBV21-1 is assigned pseudogene status. This CDR3 contains 13 residues. The CDR3 DNA reads TGTGCCAGCAGCAATTACCCCGGGTATGGCTACACCTTC. Its translation: CASSNYPGYGYTF.

The chain couples TRBV6-1 to TRBJ2-1; D is unresolved. This CDR3 is 12 amino acids long. Trimming shortened V by 5 bases and J by 4 bases, and 6 bases separated the two germline ends. The germline V gene encodes CDR1 MNHNS and CDR2 SASEGT. The CDR3 nucleotides are TGTGCCAGCAGTTCCAGGTACAATGAGCAGTTCTTC. Encoded protein: CASSSRYNEQFF.

The V call is TRBV10-2, the J call TRBJ2-3; TRBD2 matches at 10 bases. The CDR3 is 16 residues long. Germline-derived CDR1 and CDR2 are WSHSY and SAAADI. V shed 2 bases and J 2 bases; nucleotides not matched to a gene: 4. The CDR3, as DNA: TGCGCCAGCAGTGAGAGCACTAGCGGGGTCACAGATACGCAGTATTTT. Its translation: CASSESTSGVTDTQYF.

This chain links TRBV11-2 with TRBJ2-5; a weak D match, TRBD1 (7 bases). V was shortened by 5 bases and J by 5 bases, with 12 bases between the two germline ends. CDR3 length equals 13 residues. Per germline, CDR1 SGHAT and CDR2 FQNNGV. Here the CDR3 reads CASSQGGGETQYF. CDR3 in DNA: TGTGCCAGCAGCCAGGGGGGTGGGGAGACCCAGTACTTC.

This clone was counted a few times. This chain uses TRBV5-6 with TRBJ1-2; D gene unclear. Germline V CDR1 and CDR2: SGHDT, YYEEEE. The CDR3 is 12 residues long. V was pared by 3 bases and J by 8 bases, with 11 bases between. The CDR3 here is CASSSGELGYTF. The CDR3 coding sequence is TGTGCCAGCAGCTCGGGCGAGCTGGGCTACACCTTC.

This clone is a singleton in its sample. The DNA for the CDR3 is TGTGCCAGCAGCTTTAACGGCGATGACGGCTACACCTTC. It yields the protein CASSFNGDDGYTF. The gene calls are TRBV7-9 and TRBJ1-2; D is uncertain. Trimming shortened V by 3 bases and J by 8 bases, and 13 bases separated the two germline ends. From germline, CDR1 is SEHNR and CDR2 FQNEAQ (reference sequence). This CDR3 has 13 residues.

The genes are TRBV5-6 and TRBJ1-1; possible D gene TRBD1, 5 bases. Germline-derived CDR1 and CDR2 are SGHDT and YYEEEE. CDR3 length: 14 residues. Trimming removed 0 bases from V and 1 base from J, with 7 bases in between. Written as DNA, the CDR3 is TGTGCCAGCAGCTTGGGAGGGGAGAACACTGAAGCTTTCTTT. Translated: CASSLGGENTEAFF.